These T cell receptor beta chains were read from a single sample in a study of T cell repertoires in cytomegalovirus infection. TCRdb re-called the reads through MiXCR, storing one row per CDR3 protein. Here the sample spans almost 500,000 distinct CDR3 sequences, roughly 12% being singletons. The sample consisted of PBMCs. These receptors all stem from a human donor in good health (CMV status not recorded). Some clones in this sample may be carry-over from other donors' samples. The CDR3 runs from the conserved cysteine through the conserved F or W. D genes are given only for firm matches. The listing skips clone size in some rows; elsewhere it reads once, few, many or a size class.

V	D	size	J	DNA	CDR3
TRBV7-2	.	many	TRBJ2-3	TGTGCCAGCAGCCTATATCTCGGGACAATTGTCACAGATACGCAGTATTTT	CASSLYLGTIVTDTQYF
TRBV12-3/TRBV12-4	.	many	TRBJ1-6	TGTGCCAGCAGTTTAGGAGGGAACAGCTCACCCCTCCACTTT	CASSLGGNSSPLHF
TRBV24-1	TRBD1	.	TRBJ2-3	TGTGCCACCAGCCCACCGGGACAGGGCGCGCAGTATTTT	CATSPPGQGAQYF
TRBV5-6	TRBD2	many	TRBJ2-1	TGTGCCAGCAGCCCTGATAGCGGGAGGACCTACAATGAGCAGTTCTTC	CASSPDSGRTYNEQFF
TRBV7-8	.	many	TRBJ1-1	TGTGCCAGCAGCCCTGGACGGGTGAACACTGAAGCTTTCTTT	CASSPGRVNTEAFF
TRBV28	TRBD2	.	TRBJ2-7	TGTGCCAGCGCTGGCGGGACTAGGAGCTACGAGCAGTACTTC	CASAGGTRSYEQYF
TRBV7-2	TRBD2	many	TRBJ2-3	TGTGCCAGCAGAAGACTAGCGGGAGGACTCACAGATACGCAGTATTTT	CASRRLAGGLTDTQYF
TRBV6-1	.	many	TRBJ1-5	TGTGCCAGCAGTGAATCAGGGCCCAATCAGCCCCAGCATTTT	CASSESGPNQPQHF
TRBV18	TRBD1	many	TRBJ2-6	TGTGCCAGCTCACAGGGGGCCGGGGCCAACGTCCTGACTTTC	CASSQGAGANVLTF
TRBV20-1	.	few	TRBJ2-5	TGCAGTGCTTATACAGGGCGGGAGACCCAGTACTTC	CSAYTGRETQYF
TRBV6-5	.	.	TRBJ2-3	TGTGCCAGCAGTTACTCGGGATTAAGTGGTACGCAGTATTTT	CASSYSGLSGTQYF
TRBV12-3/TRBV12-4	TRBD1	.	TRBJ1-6	TGTGCCAGCAGAAACTCGGGACAGAATTCACCCCTCCACTTT	CASRNSGQNSPLHF
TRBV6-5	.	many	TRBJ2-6	TGTGCCAGCAGTTACAGGGGAACGGCTGGGGCCAACGTCCTGACTTTC	CASSYRGTAGANVLTF
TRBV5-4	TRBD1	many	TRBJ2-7	TGTGCCAGCAGCGGCGTAGGCGACAGGGTCTACGAGCAGTACTTC	CASSGVGDRVYEQYF
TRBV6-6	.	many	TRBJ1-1	TGTGCCAGCAGTTACCTAGCAGAAAGCACTGAAGCTTTCTTT	CASSYLAESTEAFF
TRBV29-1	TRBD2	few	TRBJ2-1	TGCAGCGGAAGAGGACTAGCTGGGAATGAGCAGTTCTTC	CSGRGLAGNEQFF
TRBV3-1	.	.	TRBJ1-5	TGTGCCAGCAGCCATCAGGATCAGCCCCAGCATTTT	CASSHQDQPQHF
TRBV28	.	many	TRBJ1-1	TGTGCCAGCAGTCGTCTTGGGGGAGTCACTGAAGCTTTCTTT	CASSRLGGVTEAFF
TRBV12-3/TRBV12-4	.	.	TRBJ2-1	TGTGCCAGCACCCCCGGAGTGGTTCTGGGTGAGCAGTTCTTC	CASTPGVVLGEQFF
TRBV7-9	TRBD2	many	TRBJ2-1	TGTGCCAGCAGCCCTCCTAGCGGGAGGCCTTCGGGCAATGAGCAGTTCTTC	CASSPPSGRPSGNEQFF
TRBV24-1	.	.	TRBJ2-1	TGTGCCACCTCTCCCGCTCCCGGCTCCAATGGGGAGCAGTTCTTC	CATSPAPGSNGEQFF
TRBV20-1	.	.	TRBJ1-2	TGCAGTGCTAGAACTCTTCTGAGGGGATACTATGGCTACACCTTC	CSARTLLRGYYGYTF
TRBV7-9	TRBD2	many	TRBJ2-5	TGTGCCAGCAGTCCCTTCTCCTTAGCGGGGGGACACCAAGAGACCCAGTACTTC	CASSPFSLAGGHQETQYF
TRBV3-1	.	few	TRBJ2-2	TGTGCCAGCAGCCAAGGCCAGGTGAACACCGGGGAGCTGTTTTTT	CASSQGQVNTGELFF
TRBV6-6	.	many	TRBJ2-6	TGTGCCAGCAGCAGACAGGTCTCTGGGGCCAACGTCCTGACTTTC	CASSRQVSGANVLTF
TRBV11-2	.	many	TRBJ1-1	TGTGCCAGCATGATGAACACTGAAGCTTTCTTT	CASMMNTEAFF
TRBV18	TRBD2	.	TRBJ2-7	TGTGCCAGCTCACCTGAACCCGGCGGGAGGCTCTACGAGCAGTACTTC	CASSPEPGGRLYEQYF
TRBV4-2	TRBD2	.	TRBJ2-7	TGTGCCAGCAGCCAAGGGCTAGCGGGGTCCCTCTACGAGCAGTACTTC	CASSQGLAGSLYEQYF
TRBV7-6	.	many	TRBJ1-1	TGTGCCAGCAGCTTAGCACCAGACAATGAAGCTTTCTTT	CASSLAPDNEAFF
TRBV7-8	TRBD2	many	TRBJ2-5	TGTGCCAGCAGCTTTTATCGGGGGGTCAAAGAGACCCAGTACTTC	CASSFYRGVKETQYF
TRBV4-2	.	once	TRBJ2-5	TGTGCCAGCAGCCAATCGGCGGCTAGCAGCCAAGAGACCCAGTACTTC	CASSQSAASSQETQYF
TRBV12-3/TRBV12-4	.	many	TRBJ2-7	TGTGCCAGCAGCCGCGACCCCTACGAGCAGTACTTC	CASSRDPYEQYF
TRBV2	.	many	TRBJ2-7	TGTGCCAGCAGTGAGTTTGGGGTCGGAGGGGCCGACTACGAGCAGTACTTC	CASSEFGVGGADYEQYF
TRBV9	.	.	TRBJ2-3	TGTGCCAGCAGCGTAAATTCGGGGACGGCAGATACGCAGTATTTT	CASSVNSGTADTQYF
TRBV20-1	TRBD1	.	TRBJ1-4	TGCAGTGCCAGGGGGCTCGGTGAAAAACTGTTTTTT	CSARGLGEKLFF
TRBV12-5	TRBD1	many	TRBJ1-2	TGTGCTAGTGGCCTAGGGACAGTCTATGGCTACACCTTC	CASGLGTVYGYTF
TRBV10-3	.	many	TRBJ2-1	TGTGCCATCGATTCAGGGCTACATACTAAGGGCCGCAATGAGCAGTTCTTC	CAIDSGLHTKGRNEQFF
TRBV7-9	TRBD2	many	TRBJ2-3	TGTGCCAGCAGTCCGGGGGGGGTTGATACGCAGTATTTT	CASSPGGVDTQYF
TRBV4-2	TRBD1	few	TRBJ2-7	TGTGCCAGCAGCCGCGCGGACAGGGGCTACGAGCAGTACTTC	CASSRADRGYEQYF
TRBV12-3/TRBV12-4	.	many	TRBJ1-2	TGTGCCAGCAGTTTGCGGCAGACCTATGGCTACACCTTC	CASSLRQTYGYTF
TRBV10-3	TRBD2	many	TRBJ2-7	TGTGCCATCCGGGGGCTAGCGGGGGACGAGCAGTACTTC	CAIRGLAGDEQYF
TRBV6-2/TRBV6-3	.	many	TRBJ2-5	TGTGCCAGCAGTTACTCTTATACTCTAGGAACGGAGACCCAGTACTTC	CASSYSYTLGTETQYF
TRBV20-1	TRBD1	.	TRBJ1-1	TGCAGTGCTAAAGGGGGCTCGGTTGAAGCTTTCTTT	CSAKGGSVEAFF
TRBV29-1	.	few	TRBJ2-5	TGCAGCCTTAACGGGCTAGATGGGGAGACCCAGTACTTC	CSLNGLDGETQYF
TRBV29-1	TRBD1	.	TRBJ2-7	TGCAGCGTTGACGGGGACAGGGGCTACGAGCAGTACTTC	CSVDGDRGYEQYF
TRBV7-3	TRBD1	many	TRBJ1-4	TGTGCCAGCAGCTTAACGGGACAGCCCAATGAAAAACTGTTTTTT	CASSLTGQPNEKLFF
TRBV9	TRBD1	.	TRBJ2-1	TGTGCCAGCAGCGTAGATCACAGGGGTAATGAGCAGTTCTTC	CASSVDHRGNEQFF
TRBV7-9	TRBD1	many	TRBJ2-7	TGTGCCAGCAGCCCTACCGGGACAGTCTCCTACGAGCAGTACTTC	CASSPTGTVSYEQYF
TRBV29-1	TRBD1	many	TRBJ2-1	TGCAGCGCCTCAGGGACAGGGAATGAGCAGTTCTTC	CSASGTGNEQFF
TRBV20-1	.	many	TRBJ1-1	TGCAGTGCTAGAGATCAAATGAACACTGAAGCTTTCTTT	CSARDQMNTEAFF
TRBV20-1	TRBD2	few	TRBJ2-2	TGCAGTGCCGGGGGGTCCGGGGAGCTGTTTTTT	CSAGGSGELFF
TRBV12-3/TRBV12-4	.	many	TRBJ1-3	TGTGCCAGCAGTTTATCTCAATCGGGAAACACCATATATTTT	CASSLSQSGNTIYF
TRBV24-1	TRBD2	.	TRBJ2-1	TGTGCCACCAGTGACCCAATCGCTAGCGGAGGAATTTACAATGAGCAGTTCTTC	CATSDPIASGGIYNEQFF
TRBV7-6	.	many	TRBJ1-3	TGTGCCAGCAGCTCCTCCTTTGGAAACACCATATATTTT	CASSSSFGNTIYF
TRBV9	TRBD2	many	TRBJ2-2	TGTGCCAGCAGCGTAGGGCTAGCGGGAGGTACGAACACCGGGGAGCTGTTTTTT	CASSVGLAGGTNTGELFF